This TCR beta chain stems from a study of blood T cell repertoires in COVID-19. For the study at large: The study drew acute and convalescent COVID-19 samples from the United States, Italy and Spain. T cells, B-cell-depleted T cells, or PBMCs provided the cDNA or gDNA that served as material.

In the authors' workflow: Reference gene primer amplification gave estimated nucleated cell counts. Assay used: immunoSEQ multiplex PCR; TCRdb lists only in-frame clones, some missing. V, J and clone size reflect that table, while D and trimming were determined from the DNA. This table has about 14,000 clones, around 73% appearing once. The junction had 11 bases not matched to a gene; V was cut back by 5 bases and J by 2 bases. Looked up from germline, CDR1 is SGHAT and CDR2 is FQNNGV. The CDR3 loop spans 16 amino acids. The chain recombines TRBV11-2 with TRBJ2-7, with 8 bases lining up with TRBD2. The sample taken for sequencing was peripheral blood. The source of this sequence is a man between 65 and 85 years old with acute or convalescent COVID-19. CDR3 nucleotides: TGTGCCAGCAGCCGCATCGGGAGGGGAGGTCCCTACGAGCAGTACTTC. As protein: CASSRIGRGGPYEQYF.